These 3 T cell receptor beta chains were sequenced from one sample in a study of CD8+ T cells in alopecia areata. Extracted RNA was reverse transcribed into cDNA, the sequencing template. Clones were read by immunoSEQ multiplex PCR, and TCRdb kept only the in-frame ones, dropping some. The sample lists roughly 150,000 clones, around half occurring once. Sequencing was performed on CD8+ T cells sorted from blood, taken at week 0. All receptors come from a human donor with alopecia areata.

In this sample, this clone turned up a few times. The chain is built from TRBV11-2 and TRBJ2-5, with 9 bases identical to TRBD1. Unmatched junction bases numbered 8, after V lost 1 base and J lost 5 bases. Germline-derived CDR1 and CDR2 are SGHAT and FQNNGV. CDR3 length: 16 amino acids. DNA of the CDR3: TGTGCCAGCAGCTTAGCCGGGACAGGGAGGGAGGAGACCCAGTACTTC. It is translated as CASSLAGTGREETQYF.

CDR3: CASSQDQGVRYTF. DNA of the CDR3: TGCGCCAGCAGCCAAGATCAGGGTGTTCGCTACACCTTC. J is TRBJ1-2 and V is TRBV4-3; the D gene is possibly TRBD1 (5 bases). Trimming shortened V by 0 bases and J by 9 bases, and 11 bases separated the two germline ends. Per germline, CDR1 LGHNA and CDR2 YSLEER. This CDR3 is 13 amino acids long.

This clone occurred many times. The chain has TRBV7-9 and TRBJ2-7, with a possible D match to TRBD2 (5 bases). V lost 5 bases and J 5 bases, leaving 16 bases between the germline ends. The CDR3 runs to 14 residues. The germline V gene encodes CDR1 SEHNR and CDR2 FQNEAQ (reference sequence). The CDR3 region has the DNA TGTGCCAGCAGCAACCGAGCGGTTGCTAACGAGCAGTACTTC. Translation gives CASSNRAVANEQYF.